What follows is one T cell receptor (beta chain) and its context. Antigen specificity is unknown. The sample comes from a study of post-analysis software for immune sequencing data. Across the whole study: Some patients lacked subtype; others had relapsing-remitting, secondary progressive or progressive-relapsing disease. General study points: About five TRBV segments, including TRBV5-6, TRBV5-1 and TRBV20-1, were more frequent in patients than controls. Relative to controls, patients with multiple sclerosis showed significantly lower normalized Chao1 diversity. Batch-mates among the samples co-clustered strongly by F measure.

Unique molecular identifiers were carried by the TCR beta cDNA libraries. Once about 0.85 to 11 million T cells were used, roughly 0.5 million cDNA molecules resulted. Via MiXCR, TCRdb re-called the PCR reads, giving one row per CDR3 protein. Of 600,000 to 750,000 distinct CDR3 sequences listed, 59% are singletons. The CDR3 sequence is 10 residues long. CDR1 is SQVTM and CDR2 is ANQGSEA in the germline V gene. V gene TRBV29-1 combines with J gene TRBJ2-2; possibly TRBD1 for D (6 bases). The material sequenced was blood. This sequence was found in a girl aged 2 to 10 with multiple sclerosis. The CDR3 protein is CAGVTGELFF. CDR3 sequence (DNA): TGCGCAGGGGTCACCGGGGAGCTGTTTTTT.